This T cell receptor beta chain was observed in a study of cytomegalovirus exposure and HLA in healthy donors. Study-wide results and caveats: The likely origin of a cluster of highly shared sequence variants was a sequencing artifact.

For this clone: Its antigen is not identified.

CDR3 length equals 14 residues. The germline V and J ends were trimmed by 5 bases and 4 bases, with 12 bases remaining between them. The germline gives CDR1 LNHNV, CDR2 YYDKDF (reference sequence). PCR involved 60 Vbeta and 13 Jbeta primers. Clones were sequenced by immunoSEQ multiplex PCR, and TCRdb holds only the in-frame ones, with some missing. This table holds fewer than 120,000 clones, 79% found once. Sequenced input: PBMCs. This sequence was found in a man under 40 in good health and CMV-seropositive. The chain carries TRBV15 and TRBJ1-5, with no clear D. CDR3 sequence reads: CATSSTERNQPQHF. The CDR3 DNA reads TGTGCCACCAGCTCGACGGAGAGGAATCAGCCCCAGCATTTT.